These 14 T cell receptor beta chains came from one sample sequenced in a study of cytomegalovirus exposure and HLA in healthy donors. The PCR contained 60 Vbeta and 13 Jbeta primers. Profiled with immunoSEQ multiplex PCR; TCRdb holds only in-frame clones, not every one. Here the sample spans about 200,000 clones, 75% to 90% being singletons. Sequenced input: PBMCs. The source of these receptors is a woman aged 50 to 60 in good health and CMV-seropositive.

The CDR3 loop is CASSQDPTGYNEQFF. The CDR3 coding sequence is TGCGCCAGCAGCCAAGATCCCACAGGGTACAATGAGCAGTTCTTC. This sequence joins TRBV4-3 and TRBJ2-1; D possibly corresponds to TRBD1 (6 bases). The CDR3 length is 15 residues. Germline-derived CDR1 and CDR2 are LGHNA and YSLEER. V lost 0 bases and J lost 4, with 10 bases in between.

The rearrangement links TRBV28 to TRBJ2-1; perhaps TRBD2 as D (7 bases). V gave up 3 bases and J gave up 6 bases, with 12 bases separating them. This CDR3 spans 14 amino acids. Germline V gives CDR1 MDHEN, CDR2 SYDVKM. CDR3 nucleotides: TGTGCCAGCAGTTTGGGGGGGGCGGGCAATGAGCAGTTCTTC. Translated, it gives CASSLGGAGNEQFF.

This chain links TRBV15 with TRBJ2-2; D unclear. Deletions cut 4 bases from V and 8 bases from J, with 11 bases between. The CDR3 sequence is 13 residues long. Looked up from germline, CDR1 is LNHNV and CDR2 is YYDKDF (reference sequence). The CDR3 coding sequence is TGTGCCACCAGCACAACCGAGCATGGGGAGCTGTTTTTT. Residues: CATSTTEHGELFF. Variable domain in full (rest from reference TRBV15 and TRBJ2-2): DAMVIQNPRYQVTQFGKPVTLSCSQTLNHNVMYWYQQKSSQAPKLLFHYYDKDFNNEADTPDNFQSRRPNTSFCFLDIRSPGLGDTAMYLCATSTTEHGELFFGEGSRLTVL.

The J gene is TRBJ2-1, the V gene TRBV2; 8 nucleotides agree with TRBD1. The germline V gene encodes CDR1 SNHLY and CDR2 FYNNEI. There are 12 residues in the CDR3. V lost 5 bases to trimming and J lost 8 bases; unmatched junction nucleotides: 2. In nucleotides, the CDR3 is TGTGCCAGCAGTTTGACAGGGGATGAGCAGTTCTTC. The encoded protein is CASSLTGDEQFF.

This clone was found a few times. V usage is TRBV30 and J usage is TRBJ2-2; tentative D call: TRBD2 (6 bases). The V gene lost 2 bases and the J gene lost 4 bases, with 8 bases spanning the gap. From germline, CDR1 is GTSNPN and CDR2 SVGIG (reference sequence). CDR3 length equals 13 residues. The CDR3 region is CAWSFGGTGELFF. CDR3 nucleotide sequence: TGTGCCTGGAGTTTCGGGGGCACCGGGGAGCTGTTTTTT.

The genes are TRBV4-1 and TRBJ2-7; TRBD2 matches 7 bases. From germline, CDR1 is MGHRA and CDR2 YSYEKL. The CDR3 sequence is 16 residues long. With V trimmed by 1 base and J by 0 bases, 6 bases remained unmatched. The CDR3 region has the DNA TGCGCCAGCAGCCAAGTACCGCGGGGGAGCTCCTACGAGCAGTACTTC. Its translation is CASSQVPRGSSYEQYF.

This clone was recorded at least ten times. J is TRBJ1-5 and V is TRBV10-2, with 7 positions matching TRBD1. Germline values: CDR1 WSHSY, CDR2 SAAADI. Germline trimming cut 6 bases from V and 4 bases from J; bases unmatched to any gene: 0. The CDR3 is made up of 12 amino acids. The CDR3 protein is CASRQGNQPQHF. The CDR3 DNA reads as TGCGCCAGCAGACAGGGGAATCAGCCCCAGCATTTT.

The chain recombines TRBV6-5 with TRBJ2-5; the match to TRBD2 covers 8 bases. Looked up from germline, CDR1 is MNHEY and CDR2 is SVGAGI. V shed 4 bases and J 2 bases; nucleotides not matched to a gene: 6. The CDR3 runs 15 residues. In nucleotides, the CDR3 is TGTGCCAGCAGTTCCCATCGGGGGGGGCAAGAGACCCAGTACTTC. Translating gives CASSSHRGGQETQYF.

This chain uses TRBV27 with TRBJ2-1; tentatively, D is TRBD2 (7 bases). The ends were cut back, 0 bases at V and 3 bases at J, with 18 bases in the middle. The CDR3 is 18 residues long. The germline CDR1 and CDR2 sequences are MNHEY and SMNVEV (reference sequence). The CDR3 DNA reads TGTGCCAGCAGTTTATCGGGTCCTGGCGGGGGCAACTACAATGAGCAGTTCTTC. Translation gives CASSLSGPGGGNYNEQFF.

This clone was counted only a few times. The chain recombines TRBV27 with TRBJ2-1; 7 positions agree with TRBD1. Trimming cost V 7 bases and J 0 bases; bases outside gene matches: 9. Germline V CDR1 and CDR2: MNHEY, SMNVEV (reference sequence). The CDR3 spans 16 residues. This CDR3 is CASMMTGQSSYNEQFF. The CDR3 region has the DNA TGTGCCAGCATGATGACGGGACAGAGCTCCTACAATGAGCAGTTCTTC.

As concerns this clone: This same CDR3 is encoded by further DNA sequences in the sample. The V call is TRBV5-1, the J call TRBJ2-2, with 10 bases fitting TRBD1. The CDR3 runs 15 residues. V trimming: 0 bases; J trimming: 5 bases; junction bases outside the gene matches: 1. Germline CDR1 reads SGHRS; CDR2 reads YFSETQ. DNA for the CDR3: TGCGCCAGCAGCTTGGGACAGGGGGCGACCGGGGAGCTGTTTTTT. Translation: CASSLGQGATGELFF.

V and J are TRBV30 and TRBJ2-1; D may be TRBD2 (6 bases). Deletions cut 0 bases from V and 0 bases from J, with 6 bases between. Germline CDR1 GTSNPN, CDR2 SVGIG (reference sequence). CDR3 length equals 14 residues. The CDR3 reads CAWSVGGSYNEQFF. In DNA form, the CDR3 reads TGTGCCTGGAGTGTGGGGGGCTCCTACAATGAGCAGTTCTTC.

The chain is built from TRBV7-2 and TRBJ2-5; 7 bases align to TRBD1. The germline V gene encodes CDR1 SGHTA and CDR2 FQGNSA. V was clipped by 5 bases and J by 4 bases; unmatched bases: 10. The CDR3 is made up of 15 amino acids. CDR3 sequence reads: CASSQTLGGGETQYF. The CDR3 DNA reads TGTGCCAGCAGCCAGACCCTAGGGGGCGGAGAGACCCAGTACTTC.

The rearrangement links TRBV9 to TRBJ1-1; D is uncertain. The CDR3 has 15 residues. The germline CDR1 and CDR2 sequences are SGDLS and YYNGEE. V was trimmed by 0 bases and J by 2 bases, leaving 11 bases between them. CDR3 bases: TGTGCCAGCAGCGTAGCGGTCGGACTTAACACTGAAGCTTTCTTT. Translation: CASSVAVGLNTEAFF. Filled out from reference TRBV9 and TRBJ1-1, the complete variable domain reads DSGVTQTPKHLITATGQRVTLRCSPRSGDLSVYWYQQSLDQGLQFLIQYYNGEERAKGNILERFSAQQFPDLHSELNLSSLELGDSALYFCASSVAVGLNTEAFFGQGTRLTVV.